The 27 T cell receptor beta chains below all came from one sample that was sequenced in a study of lymphopenia after photon versus proton radiotherapy. The method was immunoSEQ multiplex PCR; TCRdb's version includes in-frame clones alone and lacks a portion of them. The sample lists 52,000 or so clones; 92% were seen once. This specimen consisted of peripheral blood, obtained from a patient treated with photon-based radiotherapy. The receptors here all came from a woman aged 40-49 years with cholangiocarcinoma.

V usage is TRBV6-1 and J usage is TRBJ2-7, with D possibly TRBD2 on 5 matching bases. V lost 0 bases, J lost 4 bases, and 13 bases lay in between. The CDR3 extends over 15 amino acids. Germline CDR1 reads MNHNS; CDR2 reads SASEGT. The CDR3 region is CASSEAPFGGYEQYF. As DNA, the CDR3 is TGTGCCAGCAGTGAAGCACCCTTTGGAGGATACGAGCAGTACTTC.

This chain connects TRBV7-2 to TRBJ1-1; the D is unclear. V gave up 2 bases and J gave up 0 bases, with 7 bases separating them. Germline V gene sequence: CDR1 SGHTA, CDR2 FQGNSA. The CDR3 length is 14 residues. This CDR3 reads CASSLNKVNTEAFF. CDR3 sequence (DNA): TGTGCCAGCAGCTTAAATAAAGTGAACACTGAAGCTTTCTTT.

This chain uses TRBV7-3 with TRBJ2-3; 11 bases align to TRBD2. Germline assignment: CDR1 SGHTA and CDR2 FQGTGA. This CDR3 contains 15 residues. V gave up 5 bases and J gave up 4 bases; unmatched junction bases: 5. CDR3 region: CASSALAGVADTQYF. The CDR3 coding sequence is TGTGCCAGCAGCGCACTAGCGGGAGTGGCAGATACGCAGTATTTT.

CDR3 sequence: CASSSATGGGQETQYF. CDR3 DNA sequence: TGTGCCAGCTCATCGGCTACAGGGGGGGGCCAAGAGACCCAGTACTTC. The rearrangement uses TRBV18 and TRBJ2-5; possibly TRBD1 for D (8 bases). The CDR3 spans 16 residues. The V and J ends lost 5 bases and 1 base respectively, with 17 bases between them. CDR1 KGHSH and CDR2 LQKENI come from the germline V gene.

The J gene is TRBJ1-6, the V gene TRBV30; 11 bases map to TRBD1. This CDR3 is built from 16 residues. V was clipped by 0 bases and J by 14 bases; unmatched bases: 12. CDR1 and CDR2 from the germline V gene are GTSNPN and SVGIG (reference sequence). The DNA for the CDR3 is TGTGCCTGGAGTGTGAAAAGGGGACAGGGGGATCAATCCCTCCACTTT. Its protein product is CAWSVKRGQGDQSLHF. Using reference TRBV30 and TRBJ1-6 for the parts outside the CDR3, the full variable domain is SQTIHQWPATLVQPVGSPLSLECTVEGTSNPNLYWYRQAAGRGLQLLFYSVGIGQISSEVPQNLSASRPQDRQFILSSKKLLLSDSGFYLCAWSVKRGQGDQSLHFGNGTRLTVT.

The chain is built from TRBV5-1 and TRBJ2-1, with D maybe TRBD1 (5 bases). V shed 1 base and J shed 8 bases, with 10 bases lying between them. Per germline, CDR1 SGHRS and CDR2 YFSETQ. The CDR3 covers 13 residues. Here the CDR3 DNA reads TGCGCCAGCAGCTTGCAGGGAAGGGATGAGCAGTTCTTC. It yields the protein CASSLQGRDEQFF.

This clone was counted ten times or more. The rearrangement uses TRBV2 and TRBJ2-2; D is unresolved. This CDR3 contains 15 residues. Trimming stripped 6 bases from V and 6 bases from J, with 17 bases between. Per germline, CDR1 SNHLY and CDR2 FYNNEI. The CDR3 spells CASSAADLSPGELFF. DNA of the CDR3: TGTGCCAGCAGCGCCGCGGACCTATCACCCGGGGAGCTGTTTTTT.

The table lists this clone with a count of one. The genes are TRBV5-6 and TRBJ1-3, with 11 positions matching TRBD1. Germline V gene lookup returns CDR1 SGHDT and CDR2 YYEEEE. The junction had 4 bases not matched to a gene; V was cut back by 4 bases and J by 4 bases. CDR3 length: 15 amino acids. The CDR3 region is CASSRDRGSGNTIYF. CDR3 coding DNA: TGTGCCAGCAGCCGGGACAGGGGGTCCGGAAACACCATATATTTT.

The chain has TRBV7-9 and TRBJ2-7, with D possibly being TRBD1 (6 bases). Per germline, CDR1 SEHNR and CDR2 FQNEAQ (reference sequence). Trimming took off 5 bases at V and 6 bases at J, with 14 bases between the two ends. This CDR3 region has 13 residues. The CDR3 coding sequence is TGTGCCAGCAGCCCGGGACATCAAGGCGAGCAGTACTTC. This codes for CASSPGHQGEQYF.

The chain employs TRBV29-1 and TRBJ2-2; a weak D match, TRBD1 (6 bases). Per germline, CDR1 SQVTM and CDR2 ANQGSEA. V lost 0 bases, J lost 4 bases, and 12 bases lay in between. The CDR3 runs 15 residues. CDR3 bases: TGCAGCGTTGAAGAGACAGGTTCTCGCACCGGGGAGCTGTTTTTT. Its protein product is CSVEETGSRTGELFF.

The V and J genes are TRBV7-9 and TRBJ2-3, with D perhaps matching TRBD2 (5 bases). The germline gives CDR1 SEHNR, CDR2 FQNEAQ (reference sequence). V lost 3 bases to trimming and J lost 2 bases, with 15 bases between them. The length of the CDR3 is 16 residues. CDR3 DNA: TGTGCCAGCAGCTTTCCTGATGGACTGCCCACAGATACGCAGTATTTT. Amino acids: CASSFPDGLPTDTQYF.

This clone counts as large. Different DNA sequences within this sample yield the same CDR3. The genes are TRBV7-9 and TRBJ2-5; 10 nucleotides line up with TRBD2. From germline, CDR1 is SEHNR and CDR2 FQNEAQ (reference sequence). With 4 bases clipped from V and 3 bases from J, the junction kept 8 bases outside the gene matches. The length of the CDR3 is 16 residues. The CDR3 spells CASSSPSGRGEETQYF. The CDR3 DNA reads as TGTGCCAGCAGCTCACCTAGCGGGAGAGGTGAAGAGACCCAGTACTTC.

The rearrangement links TRBV27 to TRBJ1-5; the D gene is possibly TRBD1 (5 bases). This CDR3 spans 15 amino acids. Trimming removed 5 bases from V and 5 bases from J, with 16 bases in between. Germline V gene sequence: CDR1 MNHEY, CDR2 SMNVEV (reference sequence). The CDR3 is CASSRRGPNDQPQHF. CDR3 coding DNA: TGTGCCAGCAGTAGAAGGGGACCGAACGATCAGCCCCAGCATTTT.

In DNA, the CDR3 is TGTGCCAGCAGCCAACCGGACCGGAACACTGAAGCTTTCTTT. It yields the protein CASSQPDRNTEAFF. This sequence joins TRBV4-2 and TRBJ1-1; D is ambiguous. The ends were cut back, 2 bases at V and 1 base at J, with 8 bases in the middle. Germline lookup yields CDR1 LGHNA and CDR2 YNFKEQ. The CDR3 runs 14 residues.

V usage is TRBV6-6 and J usage is TRBJ1-1; 7 bases agree with TRBD1. CDR3 length: 15 residues. Germline V gene sequence: CDR1 MNHNY, CDR2 SVGAGI (reference sequence). V was pared by 4 bases and J by 1 base, with 6 bases of the junction left unmatched. DNA for the CDR3: TGTGCCAGCAGTTCGTCCGGGACAGAGAACACTGAAGCTTTCTTT. The encoded protein is CASSSSGTENTEAFF.

A single count supports this clone. The chain employs TRBV19 and TRBJ2-7; the D gene is possibly TRBD2 (6 bases). Germline loops: CDR1 LNHDA, CDR2 SQIVND (reference sequence). V was shortened by 10 bases and J by 9 bases, with 22 bases between the two germline ends. This CDR3 contains 13 residues. In nucleotides, the CDR3 is TGTGCCACTTCCCCCACGGGCGGGACCGCGCAGTACTTC. Protein product: CATSPTGGTAQYF.

The sample holds a few counts of this clone. The chain carries TRBV2 and TRBJ1-6; the D is unclear. CDR1 SNHLY and CDR2 FYNNEI come from the germline V gene. The CDR3 sequence is 12 residues long. V was pared by 8 bases and J by 13 bases, with 15 bases between. CDR3 residues: CASSLPSPPLHF. The CDR3 DNA follows: TGTGCCAGCTCCCTGCCTTCTCCCCCCCTCCACTTT.

V usage is TRBV4-3 and J usage is TRBJ2-7; D is uncertain. Germline V gives CDR1 LGHNA, CDR2 YSLEER. The germline V and J ends were trimmed by 1 base and 6 bases, with 10 bases remaining between them. This CDR3 has 13 residues. In nucleotides, the CDR3 is TGCGCCAGCAGCCAAGTGGTTACGACCGAGCAGTACTTC. Its protein is CASSQVVTTEQYF.

V is TRBV20-1 and J is TRBJ1-1; TRBD1 matches at 10 bases. Germline V gene sequence: CDR1 DFQATT, CDR2 SNEGSKA (reference sequence). V was clipped by 7 bases and J by 10 bases; unmatched bases: 6. CDR3 length: 11 amino acids. The CDR3 DNA reads as TGCAGTGTGGGACAGGGGATTATAGCTTTCTTT. Protein: CSVGQGIIAFF.

The chain uses TRBV5-1 and TRBJ2-2; D possibly uses TRBD1 or TRBD2 (5 bases each). This CDR3 comprises 16 residues. Deletions cut 3 bases from V and 2 bases from J, with 14 bases between. The germline CDR1 and CDR2 sequences are SGHRS and YFSETQ. The CDR3 here is CASSWHGTANTGELFF. The CDR3 DNA reads TGCGCCAGCAGCTGGCACGGGACGGCAAACACCGGGGAGCTGTTTTTT.

The V gene is TRBV6-1, the J gene TRBJ1-2, with 7 bases lining up with TRBD1. The CDR3 has 13 amino acids. V shed 7 bases, J shed 7 bases, and the junction held 9 bases outside the gene matches. Germline V gene data show CDR1 as MNHNS and CDR2 as SASEGT. In nucleotides, the CDR3 is TGTGCCAGCACCCTTGGACAGGCCGTTGGCTACACCTTC. This sequence encodes CASTLGQAVGYTF.

Concerning this clone itself: A junction end diverges from the germline sequence, so it may reflect a read error. V gene TRBV7-7 combines with J gene TRBJ1-5, with 9 positions matching TRBD1. The CDR3 extends over 15 amino acids. Looked up from germline, CDR1 is SSHAT and CDR2 is FNYEAQ (reference sequence). CDR3 nucleotides: TGTGCTAGCAGGCGGGACAGGGAGAGCAATCAGCCCCAGCATTTT. Protein: CASRRDRESNQPQHF.

V is TRBV5-1 and J is TRBJ2-7, with 10 nucleotides matching TRBD1. The CDR3 is made up of 15 amino acids. After removal of 7 bases from V and 1 base from J, the junction contained 8 bases not matched to a gene. CDR1 is SGHRS and CDR2 is YFSETQ in the germline V gene. The CDR3 coding sequence is TGCGCCAGCTCGACAGGGGGCGGAGGTTCCTACGAGCAGTACTTC. Its protein product is CASSTGGGGSYEQYF. Variable domain in full (rest from reference TRBV5-1 and TRBJ2-7): KAGVTQTPRYLIKTRGQQVTLSCSPISGHRSVSWYQQTPGQGLQFLFEYFSETQRNKGNFPGRFSGRQFSNSRSEMNVSTLELGDSALYLCASSTGGGGSYEQYFGPGTRLTVT.

CDR3 region: CASSEPLEAFF. In DNA form, the CDR3 reads TGTGCCAGCAGTGAACCCCTCGAAGCTTTCTTT. The rearrangement uses TRBV2 and TRBJ1-1; D gene uncertain. Trimming cost V 2 bases and J 8 bases, with 6 bases left between them. Germline V gene data show CDR1 as SNHLY and CDR2 as FYNNEI. This CDR3 contains 11 residues.

This clone was seen only once. The V gene is TRBV7-2, the J gene TRBJ2-1, with D perhaps matching TRBD1 (9 bases). Deletions cut 7 bases from V and 3 bases from J, with 19 bases between. Germline values: CDR1 SGHTA, CDR2 FQGNSA. The CDR3 is 16 amino acids. The CDR3 region has the DNA TGTGCCAGCACCCGGGAGGGGGACAGGGTCTACAATGAGCAGTTCTTC. Encoded protein: CASTREGDRVYNEQFF.

The V call is TRBV28, the J call TRBJ1-1; the D gene is possibly TRBD1 (6 bases). Trimming took off 6 bases at V and 10 bases at J, with 15 bases between the two ends. The CDR3 sequence is 12 residues long. Germline V gives CDR1 MDHEN, CDR2 SYDVKM. CDR3 in amino acids: CASSTGMLVAFF. CDR3 nucleotides: TGTGCCAGCAGCACAGGGATGCTGGTAGCTTTCTTT. The whole variable domain, filled in from reference TRBV28 and TRBJ1-1, reads DVKVTQSSRYLVKRTGEKVFLECVQDMDHENMFWYRQDPGLGLRLIYFSYDVKMKEKGDIPEGYSVSREKKERFSLILESASTNQTSMYLCASSTGMLVAFFGQGTRLTVV.

The rearrangement links TRBV7-9 to TRBJ2-7; 8 positions agree with TRBD1. Germline values: CDR1 SEHNR, CDR2 FQNEAQ (reference sequence). V shed 5 bases, J shed 6 bases, and the junction held 12 bases outside the gene matches. This CDR3 region has 15 residues. The CDR3 DNA reads TGTGCCAGCAGCCATCCGGGAGACAGGGGATTCGAGCAGTACTTC. The encoded protein is CASSHPGDRGFEQYF.